The present T cell receptor (beta chain) was sequenced within a study of blood T cell repertoires in COVID-19. Study-wide context: Material from acute and convalescent COVID-19 was sourced from the United States, Italy and Spain. PBMCs, B-cell-depleted T cells, or T cells provided the cDNA or gDNA that made up the material.

The assay was immunoSEQ multiplex PCR, and TCRdb's table has in-frame clones only and misses some. The sample carries 30,000 to 40,000 clones, about 85% recorded once. The CDR3 length is 15 residues. Germline V gene sequence: CDR1 PRHDT, CDR2 FYEKMQ (reference sequence). Trimming pared 0 bases from V and 7 bases from J, leaving 13 bases between. A word on this clone: Other nucleotide sequences in the sample specify the same CDR3.

This clonotype originated in a human donor with acute or convalescent COVID-19. The donor label of this sample is uncertain. This sequence joins TRBV13 and TRBJ2-1, with a weak D call TRBD2 (6 bases). Sequenced input: peripheral blood. CDR3: CASSLGTGVGNEQFF. CDR3 bases: TGTGCCAGCAGCTTAGGCACGGGAGTGGGTAATGAGCAGTTCTTC.